This T cell receptor beta chain emerged from a study of shared clonotypes between healthy human individuals (dated by TCRdb to about 2020). Some background on the complete study: The cohort included a few men and two women between 18 and 49 years of age. Per donor, three plates each were used for CD4 naive and CD4 memory, two for CD8 naive, and one for CD8 memory. The study deeply sequenced blood TCR repertoires of about five healthy adults to estimate repertoire size and the extent of clonotype sharing between individuals. To increase sequencing depth and limit assay-specific biases, different laboratories used diverse techniques to prepare libraries and sequence TCR repertoires. Leukapheresis yielded between about 0.8 and 8.9 billion PBMCs per donor.

CD8 naive samples were obtained by positive selection for CCR7 among CD45RO-negative cells, yielding a CD45RA+CCR7+ population from which TemRA cells were excluded. The donors were healthy, HIV-negative adults with no recently reported acute infections or vaccinations. Every donor was a Caucasian adult residing in Nashville, Tennessee, USA. Blood was collected by leukapheresis, and PBMCs were isolated by Ficoll-Histopaque density gradient centrifugation and then cryopreserved in liquid nitrogen vapor phase. Analytical flow cytometry was used to check the purity and quantity of every magnetically sorted T cell population. Each sorted fraction had its genomic DNA isolated and then quantified by UV absorbance on a Nanodrop 2000c. As to this clone: Its antigen remains unidentified. There are no base qualities to consult, and no much larger clone falls within one base.

V loses 0 bases, J loses 6 bases, and the germline ends lie 17 bases apart. From the cysteine up to the phenylalanine, the CDR3 has a length of 16 residues. The kept DNA is CDR3 alone, 48 bases in frame from the first base. According to the germline V gene, CDR1 reads MGHRA and CDR2 reads YSYEKL. Results and caveats for the whole study, not just this receptor: Pairwise subsampling led to the expectation that sequencing depth would affect the degree of clonotype sharing among donors. Higher generation probabilities were observed for clonotypes shared by all four sorted-subset donors than for non-shared clonotypes. The small number of donors limited the genetic and exposure-history diversity represented. Estimated clonotype richness was generally larger for naive than for memory subsets. Rarefaction of sorted-subset datasets indicated incomplete sequencing despite the large sequencing depth. Only blood was sampled, and tissue TCR repertoires likely differ from those in blood. When a handful of donors were compared, the shared fraction of clonotypes was roughly 4.8% for naive CD4, approximately 3.3% for naive CD8, 2.3% for memory CD4, and around 0.4% for memory CD8.

Using the deep immunoSEQ assay, multiplex PCR amplified TCR CDR3 regions from genomic DNA. Extracted genomic DNA from each cell subset was spread evenly across all wells of several immunoSEQ 96-well plates, with each plate serving as a replicate. For sorted subsets, approximately 210 ng genomic DNA, equal to about 30,000 T cell genomes, was loaded into each replicate PCR. Purified libraries were quantified with a Qubit 3.0 fluorometer, sized on a Bioanalyzer 2100, and re-quantified with the KAPA Library Quantification kit. Every immunoSEQ 96-well plate was sequenced on a dedicated single-read 150-cycle Illumina NextSeq 550 flow cell. Processing in the source paper ran as follows. Because only junctional sequences without quality scores were contained in the immunoSEQ output, filtering matching that applied to full-length reads could not be performed. Sequences were annotated with PyIR, a Python wrapper for IgBLAST v1.9, using IMGT germline references to assign V/J genes and CDR3. Reads with weak V/J assignments (E-value above 1e-6), missing CDR3, stop codons, out-of-frame junctions, or ambiguous translated residues were removed. V3J clonotypes were defined as sequences sharing the same inferred V gene, J gene, and CDR3 amino acid sequence. To compute the percentage overlap between repertoires, the number of shared unique clonotypes was divided by the size of the smaller repertoire. Three approaches were used to assess repertoire richness: RTK rarefaction, the Chao1 estimator, and Recon v2.1 estimates of unobserved clonotypes. Generation probabilities for all TCRbeta clonotypes obtained by the gDNA method from a handful of donors were computed using OLGA. Imported from immuneACCESS, the table was reduced by TCRdb to in-frame sequences with V and J called. These copies leave out some clones; in studies compared against another copy, an unresolved V gene accounts for under half, and the cause of the remainder is not known. Clone size and the V and J calls come from that table; the DNA yielded D and trimming. In this sample the table shows hundreds of thousands of clones, roughly 95% of which occur a single time. The ten largest clones take up approximately 0.11% of the sample.

The receptor chain draws on TRBV4-1 and TRBJ1-2; possibly the D gene is TRBD1, per 5 matching bases. Source material: naive CD8+ T cells sorted from blood. Taken with the paper, the label for cell subset or site translates to: CD45RA+CCR7+. The source of this sequence is a woman in her thirties in good health. The CDR3 protein sequence reads: CASSQDSMGGLNGYTF. Read as DNA, the sequence is TGCGCCAGCAGCCAAGACTCCATGGGGGGGTTGAATGGCTACACCTTC.